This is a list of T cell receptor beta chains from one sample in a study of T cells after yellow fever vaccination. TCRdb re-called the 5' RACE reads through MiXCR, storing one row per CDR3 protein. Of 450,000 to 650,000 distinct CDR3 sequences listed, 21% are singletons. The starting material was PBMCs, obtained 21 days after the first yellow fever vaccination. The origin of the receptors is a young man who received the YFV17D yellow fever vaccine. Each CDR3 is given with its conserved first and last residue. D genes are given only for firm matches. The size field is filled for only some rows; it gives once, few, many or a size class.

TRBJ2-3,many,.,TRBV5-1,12,CASSSPPDTQYF,TGTGCCAGCAGCAGTCCCCCGGATACGCAGTATTTT
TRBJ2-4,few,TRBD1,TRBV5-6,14,CASSFGTGVNIQYF,TGTGCCAGCAGCTTTGGGACAGGGGTGAACATTCAGTACTTC
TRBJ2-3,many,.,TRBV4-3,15,CASSQDREATDTQYF,TGCGCCAGCAGCCAAGATCGAGAAGCCACAGATACGCAGTATTTT
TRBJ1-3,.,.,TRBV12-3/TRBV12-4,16,CASSPPGGAAGNTIYF,TGTGCCAGCAGTCCTCCCGGGGGTGCAGCTGGAAACACCATATATTTT
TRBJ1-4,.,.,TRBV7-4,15,CASSLPMDGRGKLFF,TGTGCCAGCAGCCTACCCATGGACGGGCGGGGAAAACTGTTTTTT
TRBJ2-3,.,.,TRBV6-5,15,CASSYKPGTADTQYF,TGTGCCAGCAGTTACAAACCGGGGACGGCAGATACGCAGTATTTT
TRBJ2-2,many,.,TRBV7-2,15,CASSPSPPGAGELFF,TGTGCCAGCAGCCCCTCCCCCCCGGGAGCGGGGGAGCTGTTTTTT
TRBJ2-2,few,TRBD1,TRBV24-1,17,CATSDRRQGLNTGELFF,TGTGCCACCAGTGATCGTAGACAGGGGCTGAACACCGGGGAGCTGTTTTTT
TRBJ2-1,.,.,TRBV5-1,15,CASSLAGFSYNEQFF,TGCGCCAGCAGCTTGGCGGGCTTCTCCTACAATGAGCAGTTCTTC
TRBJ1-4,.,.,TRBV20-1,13,CSARGDSNEKLFF,TGCAGTGCTAGGGGCGACAGTAATGAAAAACTGTTTTTT
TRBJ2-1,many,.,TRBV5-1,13,CASSLATYNEQFF,TGCGCCAGCAGCTTGGCGACCTACAATGAGCAGTTCTTC
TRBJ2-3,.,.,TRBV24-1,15,CATSDSGTSTDTQYF,TGTGCCACCAGTGACTCCGGGACTAGCACAGATACGCAGTATTTT
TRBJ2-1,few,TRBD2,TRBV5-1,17,CASSPSAGLAGDNEQFF,TGCGCCAGCAGCCCCTCAGCGGGACTAGCGGGGGACAATGAGCAGTTCTTC
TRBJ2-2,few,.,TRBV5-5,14,CASIGTVNTGELFF,TGTGCCAGCATCGGGACGGTGAACACCGGGGAGCTGTTTTTT
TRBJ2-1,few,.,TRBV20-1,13,CGPVRGSYNEQFF,TGCGGGCCGGTACGGGGGTCATACAATGAGCAGTTCTTC
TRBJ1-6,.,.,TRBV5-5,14,CASRVGTANSPLHF,TGTGCCAGCAGGGTCGGGACGGCGAATTCACCCCTCCACTTT
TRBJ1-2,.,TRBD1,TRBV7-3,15,CASSRPGQGLYGYTF,TGTGCCAGCAGCCGACCGGGACAGGGCCTCTATGGCTACACCTTC
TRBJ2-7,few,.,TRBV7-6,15,CASSPSVSSSYEQYF,TGTGCCAGCAGCCCAAGTGTCTCTAGCTCCTACGAGCAGTACTTC
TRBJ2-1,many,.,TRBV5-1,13,CASSLVGGNEQFF,TGTGCCAGCAGCTTGGTAGGGGGCAATGAGCAGTTCTTC
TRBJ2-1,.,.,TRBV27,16,CASSLSKGGMSDEQFF,TGTGCCAGCAGTTTATCGAAGGGGGGAATGAGTGATGAGCAGTTCTTC
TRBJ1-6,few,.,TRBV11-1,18,CASSSRIQPGPPNSPLHF,TGTGCCAGCAGCTCACGGATACAACCGGGGCCGCCGAATTCACCCCTCCACTTT
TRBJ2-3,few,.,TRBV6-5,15,CASSLSLTLTDTQYF,TGTGCCAGCAGTTTGAGTCTTACTCTCACAGATACGCAGTATTTT
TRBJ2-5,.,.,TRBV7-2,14,CASSLRGVQETQYF,TGTGCCAGCAGCTTAAGAGGGGTTCAAGAGACCCAGTACTTC
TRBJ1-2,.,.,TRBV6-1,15,CASSRLREMGYGYTF,TGTGCCAGCAGTCGTCTCCGAGAGATGGGCTATGGCTACACCTTC
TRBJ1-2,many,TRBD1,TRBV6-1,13,CASSGGQGYGYTF,TGTGCCAGCAGTGGGGGACAGGGCTATGGCTACACCTTC
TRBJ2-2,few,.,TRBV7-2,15,CASSLGLLASGELFF,TGTGCCAGCAGCTTGGGACTTCTGGCGTCCGGGGAGCTGTTTTTT
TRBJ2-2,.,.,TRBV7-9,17,CASSSPWAGLDTGELFF,TGTGCCAGCAGCTCCCCCTGGGCGGGGTTGGACACCGGGGAGCTGTTTTTT
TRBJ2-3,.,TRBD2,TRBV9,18,CASSVVGELAGATDTQYF,TGTGCCAGCAGCGTAGTGGGGGAACTAGCGGGAGCCACAGATACGCAGTATTTT
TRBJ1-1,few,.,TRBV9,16,CASSVVGGVENTEAFF,TGTGCCAGCAGCGTAGTGGGGGGGGTTGAGAACACTGAAGCTTTCTTT